The 10 T cell receptor beta chains below come from one sample, sequenced in a study of T cells in Graves' hyperthyroidism and ophthalmopathy (dated by TCRdb to 2018 to 2020). Libraries came from multiplex PCR. Data came from an Illumina HiSeq 2000. The TCR beta CDR3 regions were amplified from RNA transcripts. The first round of RT-PCR for the TCR CDR3 was performed with the HTBI primer set and the Qiagen OneStep RT-PCR kit. TCRdb reworked the public reads: Q25 trimming with fastp, MiXCR clone assembly, productive beta chains retained. A single entry per CDR3 protein holds the most common genes and DNA from its merged rows. This sample has a few hundred thousand distinct CDR3 sequences in its table, and 16% of those were observed once. The ten top clones hold roughly 3.4% of the sample. Sequenced sample: blood. The receptors originated from a woman in her thirties or forties with Graves' ophthalmopathy.

At least ten counts were recorded for this clonotype. The V call is TRBV18, the J call TRBJ2-2; 13 bases agree with TRBD2. The V gene's germline CDR1 is KGHSH and CDR2 LQKENI. The CDR3 consists of 17 residues. J lost 0 bases, V lost 8 bases, and 6 bases had no gene match. The CDR3 coding sequence is TGTGCCAGCAGCCCTGGGACTAGCGGGGCGAACACCGGGGAGCTGTTTTTT. Its translation: CASSPGTSGANTGELFF.

The chain joins TRBV6-2 or TRBV6-3 to TRBJ2-1; D may be TRBD1 (5 bases). The germline gives CDR1 MNHEY, CDR2 SVGEGT. CDR3 length: 14 amino acids. V lost 6 bases, J lost 0 bases, and 9 bases lay in between. The CDR3 DNA reads as TGTGCCAGCAGGGACACCACCTCCTACAATGAGCAGTTCTTC. Translation gives CASRDTTSYNEQFF.

This clonotype was seen a handful of times. V and J are TRBV2 and TRBJ1-2, with no clear D. There are 17 residues in the CDR3. Trimming pared 5 bases from V and 4 bases from J, leaving 23 bases between. CDR1 SNHLY and CDR2 FYNNEI come from the germline V gene. CDR3 in amino acids: CASSQLTGGHHSYGYTF. The CDR3 DNA is TGTGCCAGCAGTCAACTAACGGGAGGGCACCATAGCTATGGCTACACCTTC.

This clonotype occurred many times. The rearrangement uses TRBV5-1 and TRBJ1-2, with 7 nucleotides matching TRBD1. The CDR3 sequence is 17 residues long. CDR1 is SGHRS, CDR2 YFSETQ, per germline. V lost 4 bases and J lost 2; bases outside the gene matches: 14. The CDR3 sequence is CASSLTSRTGQNYGYTF. DNA for the CDR3: TGCGCCAGCAGCCTCACTAGTAGGACAGGCCAGAACTATGGCTACACCTTC. The full variable domain, rest sourced from reference TRBV5-1 and TRBJ1-2, is KAGVTQTPRYLIKTRGQQVTLSCSPISGHRSVSWYQQTPGQGLQFLFEYFSETQRNKGNFPGRFSGRQFSNSRSEMNVSTLELGDSALYLCASSLTSRTGQNYGYTFGSGTRLTVV.

This clonotype was counted many times. V and J are TRBV5-1 and TRBJ2-7, with D perhaps matching TRBD1 (7 bases). Trimming took off 7 bases at V and 4 bases at J, with 21 bases between the two ends. The CDR3 sequence is 15 residues long. The germline CDR1 and CDR2 sequences are SGHRS and YFSETQ. CDR3: CASQRSGGSQYEQYF. Here the CDR3 DNA reads TGCGCCAGCCAAAGGTCAGGGGGGAGTCAATACGAGCAGTACTTC.

The V call is TRBV7-2, the J call TRBJ1-1; the D is unclear. V was clipped by 2 bases and J by 5 bases, with 18 bases between them. The CDR3 is 16 residues long. Germline CDR1 is SGHTA and CDR2 is FQGNSA. CDR3 residues: CASSLQPPGVGTEAFF. CDR3 nucleotides: TGTGCCAGCAGCTTACAACCCCCCGGGGTTGGTACTGAAGCTTTCTTT.

This clonotype has a handful of counts. J is TRBJ2-4 and V is TRBV7-2; 7 nucleotides line up with TRBD1. V trimming: 1 base; J trimming: 6 bases; junction bases outside the gene matches: 9. The germline gives CDR1 SGHTA, CDR2 FQGNSA. There are 16 residues in the CDR3. The CDR3 coding sequence is TGTGCCAGCAGCTTAGGTGTCCCGGGACAGACAAACATTCAGTACTTC. Translating it yields CASSLGVPGQTNIQYF. Full variable domain (outside the CDR3, taken from reference TRBV7-2 and TRBJ2-4): GAGVSQSPSNKVTEKGKDVELRCDPISGHTALYWYRQSLGQGLEFLIYFQGNSAPDKSGLPSDRFSAERTGGSVSTLTIQRTQQEDSAVYLCASSLGVPGQTNIQYFGAGTRLSVL.

This clonotype turned up a few times. The chain recombines TRBV6-1 with TRBJ1-2, with D maybe TRBD1 (5 bases). Trimming took off 5 bases at V and 8 bases at J, with 21 bases between the two ends. The CDR3 runs to 15 residues. Germline V gene lookup returns CDR1 MNHNS and CDR2 SASEGT. CDR3 sequence reads: CASSYARWGEYGYTF. CDR3 nucleotide sequence: TGTGCCAGCAGTTACGCTAGATGGGGGGAGTACGGCTACACCTTC.

This clonotype was seen a handful of times. The J gene is TRBJ1-3, the V gene TRBV11-2; unclear D gene. This CDR3 is 14 amino acids long. Germline assignment: CDR1 SGHAT and CDR2 FQNNGV. V lost 4 bases, J lost 1 base, and 8 bases lay in between. The CDR3 DNA follows: TGTGCCAGCAGCTCAGCCGGTTCTGGAAACACCATATATTTT. Encoded protein: CASSSAGSGNTIYF. The whole variable domain, remainder taken from reference TRBV11-2 and TRBJ1-3, is EAGVAQSPRYKIIEKRQSVAFWCNPISGHATLYWYQQILGQGPKLLIQFQNNGVVDDSQLPKDRFSAERLKGVDSTLKIQPAKLEDSAVYLCASSSAGSGNTIYFGEGSWLTVV.

This clonotype has more than one count but fewer than ten. This rearrangement joins TRBV29-1 to TRBJ2-1; TRBD2 matches at 10 bases. This CDR3 has 15 amino acids. Germline-derived CDR1 and CDR2 are SQVTM and ANQGSEA. V lost 7 bases to trimming and J lost 4 bases; unmatched junction nucleotides: 10. The CDR3: CSAQPLAGAYNEQFF. The CDR3 nucleotides are TGCAGCGCCCAACCCCTAGCGGGAGCTTACAATGAGCAGTTCTTC.